This paragraph reports one T cell receptor (beta chain). Its specificity is unknown. This specimen belongs to a study of beta chain features in type 1 diabetes. Sequenced material consisted of expressed TCRB transcripts (all of the isolated RNA was reverse transcribed). The data were produced by immunoSEQ multiplex PCR, yet TCRdb's version contains in-frame clones alone and is incomplete. This table holds over 55,000 clones, roughly 50% found once. Via the markers CD45RO/CCR7/CD25/CD127/CD95/CD27, stem cell-like memory, regulatory, central memory and naive CD4+ cells were sorted. Purities over 95% were achieved in all sorted populations. CDR1 MGHRA and CDR2 YSYEKL come from the germline V gene. J gave up 1 base and V 4 bases, and 25 bases lay outside the gene matches. CDR3 length equals 22 residues. Points from the study as a whole: PCR might favor shorter templates, but any such skew would affect patients and controls equally. Individuals with type 1 diabetes displayed fewer insertions and more deletions at VDJ junctions. Type 1 diabetes patients showed a moderate but significant shortening of TCRB CDR3s in all four CD4+ subsets.

This receptor was obtained from a woman aged 40 to 50 with type 1 diabetes. V and J are TRBV4-1 and TRBJ2-4, with TRBD1 identical over 7 bases. The source material was Tregs from blood. CDR3 sequence (DNA): TGCGCCAGCAGCCGCTACCGGACAGGTGATAGGGGCGCTCGAGGGGCCAAAAACATTCAGTACTTC. This encodes CASSRYRTGDRGARGAKNIQYF.